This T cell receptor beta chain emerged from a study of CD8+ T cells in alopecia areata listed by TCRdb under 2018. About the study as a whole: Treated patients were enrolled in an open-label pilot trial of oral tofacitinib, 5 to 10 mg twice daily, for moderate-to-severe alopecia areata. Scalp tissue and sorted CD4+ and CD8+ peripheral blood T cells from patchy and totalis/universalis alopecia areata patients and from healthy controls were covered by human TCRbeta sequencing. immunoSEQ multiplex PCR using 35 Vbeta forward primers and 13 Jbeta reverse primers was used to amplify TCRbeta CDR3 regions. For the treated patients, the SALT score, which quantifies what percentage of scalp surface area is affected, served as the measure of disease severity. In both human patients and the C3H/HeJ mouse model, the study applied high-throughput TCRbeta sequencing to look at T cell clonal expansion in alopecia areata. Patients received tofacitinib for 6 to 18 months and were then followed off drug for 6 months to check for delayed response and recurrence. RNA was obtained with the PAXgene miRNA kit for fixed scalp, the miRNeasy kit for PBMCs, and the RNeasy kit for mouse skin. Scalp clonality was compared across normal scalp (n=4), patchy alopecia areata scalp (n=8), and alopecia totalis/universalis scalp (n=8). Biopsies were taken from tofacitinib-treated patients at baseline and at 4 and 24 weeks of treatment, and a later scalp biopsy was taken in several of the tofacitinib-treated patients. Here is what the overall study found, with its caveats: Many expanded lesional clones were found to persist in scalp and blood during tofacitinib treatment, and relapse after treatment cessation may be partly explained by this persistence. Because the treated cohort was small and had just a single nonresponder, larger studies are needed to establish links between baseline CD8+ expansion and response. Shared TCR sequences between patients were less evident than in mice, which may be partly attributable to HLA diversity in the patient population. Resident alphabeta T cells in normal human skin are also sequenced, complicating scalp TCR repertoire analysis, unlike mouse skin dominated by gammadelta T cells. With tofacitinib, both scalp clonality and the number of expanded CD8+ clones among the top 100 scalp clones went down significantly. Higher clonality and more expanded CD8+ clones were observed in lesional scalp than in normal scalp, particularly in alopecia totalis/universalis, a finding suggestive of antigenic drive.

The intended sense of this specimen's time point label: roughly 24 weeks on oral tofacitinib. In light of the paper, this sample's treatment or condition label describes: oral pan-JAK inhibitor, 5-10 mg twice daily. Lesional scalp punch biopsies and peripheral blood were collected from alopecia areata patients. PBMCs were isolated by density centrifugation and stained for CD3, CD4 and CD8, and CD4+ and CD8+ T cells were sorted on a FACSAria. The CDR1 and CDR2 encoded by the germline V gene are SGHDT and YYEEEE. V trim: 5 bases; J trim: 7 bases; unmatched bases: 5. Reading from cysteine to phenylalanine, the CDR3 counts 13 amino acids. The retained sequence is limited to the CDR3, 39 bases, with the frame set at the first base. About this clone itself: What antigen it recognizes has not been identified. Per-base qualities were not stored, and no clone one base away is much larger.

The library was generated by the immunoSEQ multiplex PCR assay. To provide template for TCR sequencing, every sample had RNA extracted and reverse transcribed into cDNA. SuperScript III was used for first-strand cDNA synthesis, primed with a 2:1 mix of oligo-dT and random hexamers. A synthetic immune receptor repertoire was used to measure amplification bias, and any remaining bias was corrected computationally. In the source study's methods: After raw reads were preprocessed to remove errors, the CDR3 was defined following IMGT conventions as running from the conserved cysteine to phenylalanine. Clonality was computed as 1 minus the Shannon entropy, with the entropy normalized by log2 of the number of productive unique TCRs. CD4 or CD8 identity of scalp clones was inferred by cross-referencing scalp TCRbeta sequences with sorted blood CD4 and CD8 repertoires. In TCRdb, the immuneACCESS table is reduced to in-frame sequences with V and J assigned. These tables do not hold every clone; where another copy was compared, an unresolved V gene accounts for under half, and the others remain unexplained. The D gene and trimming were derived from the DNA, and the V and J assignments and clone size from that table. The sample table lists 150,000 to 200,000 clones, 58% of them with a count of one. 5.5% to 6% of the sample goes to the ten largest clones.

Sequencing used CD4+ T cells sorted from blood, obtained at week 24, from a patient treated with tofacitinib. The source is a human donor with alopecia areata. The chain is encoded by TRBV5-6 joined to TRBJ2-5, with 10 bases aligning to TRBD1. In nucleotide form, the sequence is TGTGCCAGCAGACGGGACAGGGGCGGGACCCAGTACTTC. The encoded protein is CASRRDRGGTQYF. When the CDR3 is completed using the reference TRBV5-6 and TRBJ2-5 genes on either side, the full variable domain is DAGVTQSPTHLIKTRGQQVTLRCSPKSGHDTVSWYQQALGQGPQFIFQYYEEEERQRGNFPDRFSGHQFPNYSSELNVNALLLGDSALYLCASRRDRGGTQYFGPGTRLLVL.